Described below is a single TCR beta chain sequence and its context. These data belong to a study of T cell repertoires in cytomegalovirus infection. Study as a whole: Indicated by public TCR beta signatures were CMV infection and matching HLA type.

TCRdb passed the reads through MiXCR, listing each CDR3 protein once. The sample includes approximately 700,000 distinct CDR3 sequences, roughly 35% seen only once; the top ten take around 2.6%. Germline V gives CDR1 LNHDA, CDR2 SQIVND (reference sequence). The ends lost 7 bases at V and 4 bases at J; junction bases unmatched: 5. This CDR3 has 14 amino acids. The TCR comes from a human donor in good health (CMV status not recorded). Some clones in this sample may be carry-over from other donors' samples. Input material: PBMCs. The chain uses TRBV19 and TRBJ1-3; 9 positions match TRBD1. Written as DNA, the CDR3 is TGTGCCAGTACGGGACAGGGAGGAGGAAACACCATATATTTT. Residues: CASTGQGGGNTIYF.